Presented here are 13 T cell receptor beta chains from one specimen sequenced in a study of siplizumab effects on memory and regulatory T cells. Assay: immunoSEQ multiplex PCR; the TCRdb copy retains only in-frame clones and omits some. This table has roughly 50,000 clones, over 75% appearing once. Sequencing was carried out using naive CD8+ T cells sorted from blood. The receptors derive from a human donor in good health.

V is TRBV2 and J is TRBJ2-7, with 7 nucleotides matching TRBD1. Trimming removed 7 bases from V and 3 bases from J; junction bases left unmatched: 9. Germline V CDR1 and CDR2: SNHLY, FYNNEI. The CDR3 is made up of 14 amino acids. Here the CDR3 DNA reads TGTGCCAGCATAGGACAGGTCTCGGGCTACGAGCAGTACTTC. It specifies CASIGQVSGYEQYF.

This chain uses TRBV13 with TRBJ2-7; possibly TRBD2 for D (6 bases). The ends were cut back, 6 bases at V and 6 bases at J, with 18 bases in the middle. The CDR3 length is 14 residues. Per the germline V gene, CDR1 is PRHDT and CDR2 is FYEKMQ (reference sequence). The DNA of the CDR3 is TGTGCCAGCAGTTCCTTAACTTTGGGGGGCGAGCAGTACTTC. This sequence encodes CASSSLTLGGEQYF.

The chain combines TRBV10-3 with TRBJ1-2; D possibly corresponds to TRBD1 (5 bases). The V end lost 7 bases, the J end lost 0 bases, and 27 bases lay between the germline ends. The CDR3 spans 19 residues. Germline V gene lookup returns CDR1 ENHRY and CDR2 SYGVKD. The CDR3 coding sequence is TGTGCCATCACTTCCCCGCGGGGGGAAAGACGGACCACTAACTATGGCTACACCTTC. Translation: CAITSPRGERRTTNYGYTF.

The gene calls are TRBV27 and TRBJ2-7; possibly TRBD2 for D (5 bases). CDR1 and CDR2 from the germline V gene are MNHEY and SMNVEV (reference sequence). This CDR3 is built from 13 residues. The V end lost 2 bases, the J end lost 2 bases, and 7 bases lay between the germline ends. The CDR3 spells CASSLRGPYEQYF. The DNA for the CDR3 is TGTGCCAGCAGTTTACGGGGTCCCTACGAGCAGTACTTC.

The gene calls are TRBV18 and TRBJ1-1; TRBD1 agrees at 9 bases. V trimming: 0 bases; J trimming: 2 bases; junction bases outside the gene matches: 4. Germline CDR1 is KGHSH and CDR2 is LQKENI. The CDR3 has 16 amino acids. This CDR3 is CASSPPMTGGNTEAFF. DNA for the CDR3: TGTGCCAGCTCACCACCCATGACAGGGGGTAACACTGAAGCTTTCTTT.

This clone was seen just once. DNA for the CDR3: TGTGCCAGCAGACTCACAGGGGTTCGGGACGAGCAGTACTTC. It codes for CASRLTGVRDEQYF. The chain couples TRBV13 to TRBJ2-7; 7 bases align to TRBD1. The ends lost 6 bases at V and 5 bases at J; junction bases unmatched: 10. Germline-derived CDR1 and CDR2 are PRHDT and FYEKMQ (reference sequence). The CDR3 contains 14 residues.

This chain uses TRBV19 with TRBJ2-7; possible D gene TRBD2, 5 bases. Trimming pared 5 bases from V and 5 bases from J, leaving 19 bases between. Looked up from germline, CDR1 is LNHDA and CDR2 is SQIVND (reference sequence). This CDR3 is 15 amino acids long. CDR3 DNA: TGTGCCAGTAGTGGCGGAGAGTGGGCGGGCCACGAGCAGTACTTC. This translates into CASSGGEWAGHEQYF. Based on the CDR3 plus reference TRBV19 and TRBJ2-7, the full variable domain is DGGITQSPKYLFRKEGQNVTLSCEQNLNHDAMYWYRQDPGQGLRLIYYSQIVNDFQKGDIAEGYSVSREKKESFPLTVTSAQKNPTAFYLCASSGGEWAGHEQYFGPGTRLTVT.

This clone has only one observation. The V gene is TRBV7-9, the J gene TRBJ2-5; D tentatively reads TRBD1 or TRBD2 (5 bases each). The CDR3 is 13 amino acids. Per germline, CDR1 SEHNR and CDR2 FQNEAQ (reference sequence). V dropped 6 bases and J dropped 5 bases, with 13 bases sitting between them. CDR3 amino acids: CASRRGLGETQYF. CDR3 nucleotides: TGTGCCAGCAGACGGGGCCTAGGGGAGACCCAGTACTTC.

This clone occurred a few times. CDR3 region: CASSQDGRGVTEAFF. CDR3 DNA sequence: TGCGCCAGCAGCCAAGACGGCAGGGGGGTTACTGAAGCTTTCTTT. The chain has TRBV4-1 and TRBJ1-1, with TRBD1 matching over 7 bases. The CDR3 is 15 amino acids. Germline CDR1 and CDR2: MGHRA and YSYEKL. V was pared by 0 bases and J by 5 bases, with 6 bases of the junction left unmatched.

The gene calls are TRBV4-2 and TRBJ2-3; no clear D gene. CDR1 and CDR2 (germline): LGHNA, YNFKEQ. The germline V and J ends were trimmed by 0 bases and 2 bases, with 9 bases remaining between them. The CDR3 loop spans 15 amino acids. CDR3 DNA sequence: TGTGCCAGCAGCCAAGAGACCGTTCCCACAGATACGCAGTATTTT. Its translation is CASSQETVPTDTQYF.

V usage is TRBV9 and J usage is TRBJ1-2, with 12 bases identical to TRBD1. CDR3 length: 21 residues. J was trimmed by 0 bases and V by 3 bases; bases with no gene match: 18. Germline assignment: CDR1 SGDLS and CDR2 YYNGEE. CDR3 DNA: TGTGCCAGCAGCGCGAAGGGGTCCCGGGACAGGGGGCCACAGGCTAACTATGGCTACACCTTC. Translated: CASSAKGSRDRGPQANYGYTF.

This rearrangement joins TRBV5-8 to TRBJ2-2; D is tentatively TRBD1 or TRBD2 (5 bases each). V lost 4 bases to trimming and J lost 1 base, with 11 bases between them. The CDR3 has 15 residues. Germline lookup yields CDR1 SGHTS and CDR2 YDEGEE. DNA of the CDR3: TGTGCCAGCAGCCCCGGGACGGTGAACACCGGGGAGCTGTTTTTT. Protein sequence: CASSPGTVNTGELFF.

In its sample, this clone was seen a few times. The J gene is TRBJ1-1, the V gene TRBV9; D may be TRBD1 (5 bases). The germline gives CDR1 SGDLS, CDR2 YYNGEE. This CDR3 is 12 amino acids long. V shed 0 bases and J shed 8 bases, with 8 bases lying between them. CDR3 DNA: TGTGCCAGCAGCGTAGTAAGGACAGAAGCTTTCTTT. It yields the protein CASSVVRTEAFF.